This entry is about one T cell receptor (beta chain). This receptor's antigen is unknown. No base-level quality is on record; no much larger clone is a single base apart. This specimen belongs to a study of beta chain features in type 1 diabetes (dated by TCRdb to the late 2010s). At the level of the whole study: Mean age, gender distribution, total cell number and subset yield were not different between patients and healthy donors. Whereas all 28 donors provided naive and central memory subsets, regulatory and stem cell-like memory subsets were isolated from just 8 patients and roughly eight healthy donors. A total of under 140,000,000 sorted cells were examined across all samples, and the number of cells per subset was strongly correlated with RNA yield. The study compared the TCRB repertoires of sorted circulating CD4+ T cell subsets in recently diagnosed type 1 diabetes patients with those in matched healthy donors.

The High Capacity cDNA Reverse Transcription Kit was used to reverse transcribe all of the isolated RNA, meaning that expressed TCRB transcripts were what got sequenced. Naive, central memory and regulatory T cell samples underwent deep immunoSEQ sequencing, averaging roughly 3.4 million total reads per sample. After sorted cells were lysed in RLT buffer, RNA was extracted with DNase-treated RNeasy Micro or Mini kits, with the choice depending on cell number. Each cell subset was processed separately to prevent cross-contamination, with patient and healthy donor samples processed together. TCRB sequences were amplified from cDNA with the immunoSEQ multiplex PCR, producing 87-bp fragments spanning the CDR3 region. Sequencing of the amplicons was performed on the Illumina HiSeq platform. Per the authors' processing: Synthetic template baselines were used to correct PCR bias computationally, reads within Hamming distance 2 were collapsed, and singletons that could not be merged were discarded. Reads were aligned against IMGT so that V, D and J genes, CDR3 length and insertions or deletions at six rearrangement sites could be assigned. Within each subset, clonotype counts were normalized to sorted cell number, after which true diversity and Gini coefficients were computed with the tcR R package. The overlap coefficient, calculated on TCRB nucleotide sequences, was used to quantify repertoire sharing. The table comes from immuneACCESS by way of TCRdb, which keeps in-frame sequences with V and J called. Part of the clones is missing from these tables; in studies checked, under half for an unresolved V gene and the rest for unknown reasons. V and J calls and clone size are given by that table; D and trimming were obtained from the DNA. For this sample the table gives roughly 150,000 clones, of which less than 9.5% were detected only once. Roughly 1% of the sample is held by the ten biggest clonotypes.

From each donor, a single peripheral blood sample of around 120 mL on average was drawn into heparinised tubes. A BD FACSAria II was used to sort naive, central memory, regulatory and stem cell-like memory CD4+ T cells with a panel that included CD45RO, CCR7, CD25, CD127, CD95 and CD27. Purity was above 95% for every sorted population. Right away, PBMCs were isolated by Lymphoprep density gradient centrifugation and were stained directly, with no culture step. So that batch effects would be minimized, each experiment stained and sorted samples in pairs, pairing one healthy donor with one patient. The germline V gene provides CDR1 SGHRS and CDR2 YFSETQ. The germline V end is reduced by 5 bases and the J end by 4 bases; junction bases left unmatched: 4. The CDR3 goes from the cysteine to the phenylalanine over 14 residues. The only DNA kept is the CDR3, 42 bases in frame from the first base. General conclusions and limits of the study: Because cDNA rather than genomic DNA was sequenced, highly expressing activated cells could have been over-represented, although no difference in activation and CD3 levels was found between groups. Naive, central memory and regulatory TCRB repertoires appeared to be more similar among patients than among healthy donors. Fewer insertions and more nucleotide deletions at VDJ recombination sites were observed in patients with type 1 diabetes, implying thymic rearrangement abnormalities. In all four CD4+ subsets, TCRB CDR3 length was moderately but significantly shorter in type 1 diabetes patients. PCR might favor shorter templates, but patient and control samples were amplified and corrected together, so any skew would affect both groups equally. Because small numbers of individuals were included in the HLA sub-analyses, any influence of HLA type on TCRB rearrangement was left unresolved.

Sequences were obtained from central memory CD4+ T cells from blood. The chain links TRBV5-1 with TRBJ1-3, and 9 junction bases match TRBD1. This clonotype was sampled from a woman aged 40 to 50 with type 1 diabetes. In nucleotides, the sequence is TGCGCCAGCAGGCCCGGGACAGGGGGAAACACCATATATTTT. The resulting protein is CASRPGTGGNTIYF.